This T cell receptor beta chain appears in the sequencing data of a study of shared clonotypes between healthy human individuals (dated by TCRdb to the early 2020s). In terms of the full investigation: The cohort comprised a couple of women and three men aged 18 to 49 years. For each donor, CD4 naive and CD4 memory were each run on three plates, CD8 naive on two plates, and CD8 memory on one plate. To estimate repertoire size and how much clonotype sharing occurs between individuals, the study deeply sequenced the blood TCR repertoires of 5 or 6 healthy adults. Different laboratories and diverse techniques were used to prepare libraries and sequence TCR repertoires, to increase sequencing depth and limit assay-specific biases. Each donor's leukapheresis produced roughly between roughly 0.9 and 9 billion PBMCs.

Using the deep immunoSEQ assay, TCR CDR3 regions were amplified from genomic DNA by multiplex PCR. Extracted genomic DNA from each cell subset was spread evenly across all wells of several immunoSEQ 96-well plates, with each plate serving as a replicate. For sorted subsets, each replicate PCR was loaded with around 220 ng genomic DNA, equivalent to 30,000 to 35,000 T cell genomes. Purified libraries were measured with a Qubit 3.0 fluorometer, size-checked on a Bioanalyzer 2100, and measured again with the KAPA Library Quantification kit. Every immunoSEQ 96-well plate was sequenced on a separate single-read 150-cycle Illumina NextSeq 550 flow cell. The authors processed their data as follows. Because the immunoSEQ output held only junctional sequences and lacked quality scores, the filtering could not match the filtering applied to full-length reads. To assign V/J genes and CDR3, sequences were annotated using PyIR, a Python wrapper for IgBLAST v1.9, with IMGT germline references. Reads with weak V/J assignments (E-value above 1e-6), missing CDR3, stop codons, out-of-frame junctions, or ambiguous translated residues were removed. A V3J clonotype was defined by an identical inferred V gene, J gene, and CDR3 amino acid sequence. The percentage overlap between two repertoires was calculated by dividing the number of shared unique clonotypes by the size of the smaller repertoire. Repertoire richness was assessed with RTK rarefaction, the Chao1 estimator, and Recon v2.1 estimates of unobserved clonotypes. Generation probabilities for all TCRbeta clonotypes obtained by the gDNA method from a few donors were computed using OLGA. TCRdb provides this immuneACCESS table in a form limited to in-frame rearrangements. Some clones are lacking; in checked studies, under half of them reflect an unresolved V gene, and why the rest are absent is not known. V and J calls and clone size are those listed in that table; D and trimming were worked out from the DNA. The sample contains about 590,000 clones, 95% of them found a single time. The ten top clones hold roughly 0.1% of the sample.

The CDR3 goes from the cysteine to the phenylalanine over 14 residues. The only DNA kept is the CDR3, 42 bases in frame from the first base. Trimming at the junction amounts to 5 bases on V and 2 bases on J, and the germline ends lie 13 bases apart. CDR1 SEHNR and CDR2 FQNEAQ are derived from the germline V gene (reference sequence). As concerns this clone: No cognate antigen has been identified for it. Qualities for individual bases were not recorded, and no much larger clone is one base off.

What the study reported, not specific to this receptor: Larger estimated clonotype richness was generally found for naive subsets than for memory subsets. Only blood was sampled, and tissue TCR repertoires likely differ from those in blood. The genetic and exposure-history diversity represented was limited by the small number of donors. Even with the large sequencing depth, rarefaction of the sorted-subset datasets indicated that sequencing was incomplete. Across several donors, approximately 5% of naive CD4, approximately 4% of naive CD8, roughly 2.3% of memory CD4, and around 0.4% of memory CD8 clonotypes were shared. Higher generation probabilities were observed for clonotypes shared by all four sorted-subset donors than for non-shared clonotypes. Pairwise subsampling indicated that sequencing depth was expected to affect the degree of clonotype sharing among donors.

CD8 naive samples were obtained by positive selection for CCR7 among CD45RO-negative cells, yielding a CD45RA+CCR7+ population from which TemRA cells were excluded. Healthy HIV-negative adults with no recently reported acute infections or vaccinations were included as donors. Every donor was a Caucasian adult living in Nashville, Tennessee, USA. After blood collection by leukapheresis, PBMCs were isolated using Ficoll-Histopaque density gradient centrifugation and then cryopreserved in the vapor phase of liquid nitrogen. Purity and quantity of every magnetically sorted T cell population were checked by analytical flow cytometry. Genomic DNA was isolated from every sorted fraction and measured by UV absorbance on a Nanodrop 2000c.

What was sequenced was naive CD8+ T cells sorted from blood. The cell subset or site label on this specimen signifies: CD45RA+CCR7+. This receptor was taken from a woman aged 25 to 39 in good health. This sequence uses TRBV7-9 and TRBJ2-7; a confident D gene designation cannot be given. For the CDR3, the sequence is CASSPRSSTYEQYF. At the DNA level, the sequence is TGTGCCAGCAGCCCACGGTCCAGCACCTACGAGCAGTACTTC.